Shown below are 13 T cell receptor beta chains from a single sample sequenced in a study of lymphopenia after photon versus proton radiotherapy. Libraries were prepared by immunoSEQ multiplex PCR; TCRdb keeps only in-frame clonotypes and omits some of them. The data show some 2,000 clones, around three quarters seen once. Sample: peripheral blood, taken from a patient treated with photon-based radiotherapy. Receptor source: a man older than 75 with cholangiocarcinoma.

The chain joins TRBV28 to TRBJ1-2; D gene uncertain. Germline V lookup: CDR1 MDHEN, CDR2 SYDVKM. V was trimmed by 5 bases and J by 2 bases, leaving 3 bases between them. The CDR3 has 11 residues. The CDR3 DNA follows: TGTGCCAGCAGTGACAACTATGGCTACACCTTC. Its protein is CASSDNYGYTF.

This chain connects TRBV15 to TRBJ1-2; D is uncertain. V dropped 5 bases and J dropped 1 base, with 5 bases sitting between them. Germline V gene lookup returns CDR1 LNHNV and CDR2 YYDKDF (reference sequence). This CDR3 has 12 amino acids. The CDR3 DNA sequence: TGTGCCACCAGCCAGGATAACTATGGCTACACCTTC. This sequence encodes CATSQDNYGYTF.

The gene calls are TRBV2 and TRBJ1-1; 8 positions agree with TRBD1. Trimming took 4 bases from V and 5 from J; bases not matched to a gene: 9. The germline V gene encodes CDR1 SNHLY and CDR2 FYNNEI. CDR3 length equals 15 residues. The CDR3 coding sequence is TGTGCCAGCAGTGTAGACAGGGGTGTTAATACTGAAGCTTTCTTT. This encodes CASSVDRGVNTEAFF.

The chain couples TRBV11-3 to TRBJ1-1, with D uncertain. This CDR3 region has 13 residues. V lost 1 base and J 0 bases, leaving 3 bases between the germline ends. Germline V lookup: CDR1 SGHNT, CDR2 YENEEA. The CDR3 reads CASSLVMNTEAFF. The CDR3 nucleotides read TGTGCCAGCAGCTTAGTTATGAACACTGAAGCTTTCTTT.

V usage is TRBV11-2 and J usage is TRBJ1-1, with a tentative D call TRBD1 (5 bases). This CDR3 spans 13 amino acids. Deletions cut 2 bases from V and 11 bases from J, with 15 bases between. Germline lookup yields CDR1 SGHAT and CDR2 FQNNGV. The CDR3 coding sequence is TGTGCCAGCAGCTTATCCGGGGAGGGGACGGCTTTCTTT. Amino acids: CASSLSGEGTAFF.

This clone was seen only once. Germline and junction disagree at one end, which may indicate a read error. The rearrangement links TRBV7-7 to TRBJ1-1; D perhaps matches TRBD1 (5 bases). This CDR3 is 13 amino acids long. In germline, CDR1 is SSHAT, CDR2 FNYEAQ (reference sequence). The CDR3 loop is CASSLDKNTEAFF. The DNA for the CDR3 is TGTGCTAGCAGCTTGGACAAGAACACTGAAGCTTTCTTT.

The chain carries TRBV9 and TRBJ2-3; TRBD2 matches 10 bases. CDR1 is SGDLS and CDR2 is YYNGEE in the germline V gene. The CDR3 spans 14 residues. With V trimmed by 4 bases and J by 9 bases, 8 bases remained unmatched. CDR3 nucleotide sequence: TGTGCCAGCAGCCCTCAAGCGGGGGGGCGCACGCAGTATTTT. The encoded protein is CASSPQAGGRTQYF.

This chain links TRBV2 with TRBJ1-1; possible D gene TRBD1, 5 bases. The germline V gene encodes CDR1 SNHLY and CDR2 FYNNEI. The ends were cut back, 0 bases at V and 4 bases at J, with 12 bases in the middle. The CDR3 spans 15 residues. This chain's CDR3 is CASSEALGGVTEAFF. CDR3 DNA: TGTGCCAGCAGTGAAGCGCTTGGAGGGGTCACTGAAGCTTTCTTT.

The V gene is TRBV4-1, the J gene TRBJ1-2; D is undetermined. This CDR3 has 16 residues. Trimming left V 2 bases short and J 3 bases short, with 16 bases between. Germline values: CDR1 MGHRA, CDR2 YSYEKL. CDR3 protein: CASSQFHTGSDYGYTF. The CDR3 nucleotides are TGCGCCAGCAGCCAATTTCACACGGGATCCGACTATGGCTACACCTTC.

V and J are TRBV2 and TRBJ1-5; D unclear. This CDR3 spans 12 amino acids. Germline CDR1 and CDR2: SNHLY and FYNNEI. Deletions cut 7 bases from V and 6 bases from J, with 10 bases between. CDR3 residues: CASTEGGQPQHF. CDR3 nucleotide sequence: TGTGCCAGCACCGAGGGCGGTCAGCCCCAGCATTTT. Looking up the rest from reference TRBV2 and TRBJ1-5 gives the full variable domain: EPEVTQTPSHQVTQMGQEVILRCVPISNHLYFYWYRQILGQKVEFLVSFYNNEISEKSEIFDDQFSVERPDGSNFTLKIRSTKLEDSAMYFCASTEGGQPQHFGDGTRLSIL.

The rearrangement uses TRBV9 and TRBJ1-1; 7 bases align to TRBD1. This CDR3 is 13 amino acids long. CDR1 is SGDLS, CDR2 YYNGEE, per germline. The V segment lost 4 bases and the J segment 4 bases; nucleotides outside the gene matches: 4. The DNA for the CDR3 is TGTGCCAGCAGCTCGGGACAGAGCACTGAAGCTTTCTTT. Its protein product is CASSSGQSTEAFF.

The V gene is TRBV5-3, the J gene TRBJ2-1; D not certain. TRBV5-3 is annotated as an ORF whose role is uncertain. The CDR3 runs 11 residues. V dropped 2 bases and J dropped 8 bases, with 5 bases sitting between them. The CDR3 reads CARSFGYEQFF. Here the CDR3 DNA reads TGTGCCAGAAGCTTTGGCTATGAGCAGTTCTTC.

A single count supports this clone. The chain couples TRBV4-1 to TRBJ1-3, with D hard to call. The germline CDR1 and CDR2 sequences are MGHRA and YSYEKL. The CDR3 covers 15 residues. V was clipped by 4 bases and J by 0 bases, with 10 bases between them. Here the CDR3 DNA reads TGCGCCAGCAGCCGCCTCGAGAGCTCTGGAAACACCATATATTTT. Amino acids: CASSRLESSGNTIYF.